Below, one TCR beta chain is given with its context. This CDR3 is built from 15 residues. In germline, CDR1 is MNHEY, CDR2 SVGAGI. The germline V and J ends were trimmed by 6 bases and 3 bases, with 16 bases remaining between them. This sample was taken from a study of blood T cell repertoires in COVID-19. Study details: Samples representing acute and convalescent COVID-19 were sourced from the United States, Italy and Spain. From T cells, B-cell-depleted T cells, or PBMCs came the material, which was cDNA or gDNA.

Original processing notes: Reference gene primer amplification gave nucleated cell count estimates. The assay was immunoSEQ multiplex PCR, and TCRdb's table has in-frame clones only and misses some. Clonal size and the V and J genes are those of that table, whereas D and trimming came from the DNA. The table has over 90,000 clones, approximately 92% seen once; the top ten hold about 4%. Specimen: peripheral blood. The gene calls are TRBV6-5 and TRBJ2-3; TRBD2 might be the D (7 bases). The clonotype originates from a man between 18 and 35 years old with acute or convalescent COVID-19. DNA of the CDR3: TGTGCCAGCAGCCAGATAGGGGGAGGGACAGATACGCAGTATTTT. The encoded protein is CASSQIGGGTDTQYF.